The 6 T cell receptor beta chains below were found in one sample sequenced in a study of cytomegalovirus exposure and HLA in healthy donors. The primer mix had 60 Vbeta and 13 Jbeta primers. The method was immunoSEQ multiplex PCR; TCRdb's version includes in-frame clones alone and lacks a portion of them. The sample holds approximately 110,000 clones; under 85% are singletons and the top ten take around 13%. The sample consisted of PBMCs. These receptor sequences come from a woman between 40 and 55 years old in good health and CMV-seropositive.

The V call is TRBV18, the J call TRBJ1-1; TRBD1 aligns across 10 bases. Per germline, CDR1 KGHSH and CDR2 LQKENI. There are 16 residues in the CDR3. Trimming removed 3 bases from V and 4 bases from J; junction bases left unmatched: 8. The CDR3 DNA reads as TGTGCCAGCTCACCGCGAGGGACAGGGGTGGGCACTGAAGCTTTCTTT. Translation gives CASSPRGTGVGTEAFF.

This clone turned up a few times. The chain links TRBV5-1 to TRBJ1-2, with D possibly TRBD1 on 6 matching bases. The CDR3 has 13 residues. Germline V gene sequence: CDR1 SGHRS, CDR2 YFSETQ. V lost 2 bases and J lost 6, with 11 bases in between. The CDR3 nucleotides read TGCGCCAGCAGCTTACAGGGTGGCCATGGCTACACCTTC. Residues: CASSLQGGHGYTF.

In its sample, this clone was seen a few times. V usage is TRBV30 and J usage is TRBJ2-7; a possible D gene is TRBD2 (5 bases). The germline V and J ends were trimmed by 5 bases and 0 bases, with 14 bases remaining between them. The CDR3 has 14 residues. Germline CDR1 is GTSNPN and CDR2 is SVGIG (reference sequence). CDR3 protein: CAWASGLTSYEQYF. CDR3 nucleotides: TGTGCCTGGGCTTCGGGGTTAACCTCCTACGAGCAGTACTTC.

This CDR3 reads CASSLIGGTYEQYF. CDR3 coding DNA: TGTGCCAGCAGTTTAATAGGGGGCACCTACGAGCAGTACTTC. The chain has TRBV28 and TRBJ2-7; 7 nucleotides align to TRBD1. Losses at the gene ends were 2 bases for V and 2 bases for J; bases not matched to a gene: 3. The CDR3 totals 14 residues. Per germline, CDR1 MDHEN and CDR2 SYDVKM.

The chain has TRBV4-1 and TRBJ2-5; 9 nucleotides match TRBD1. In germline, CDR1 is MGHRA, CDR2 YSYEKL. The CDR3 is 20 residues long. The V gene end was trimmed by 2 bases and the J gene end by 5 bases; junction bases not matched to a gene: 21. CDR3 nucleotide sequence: TGCGCCAGCAGCCAAACCCCTCCCCTATGGGGACAGGGAGCACCCGAGACCCAGTACTTC. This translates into CASSQTPPLWGQGAPETQYF.

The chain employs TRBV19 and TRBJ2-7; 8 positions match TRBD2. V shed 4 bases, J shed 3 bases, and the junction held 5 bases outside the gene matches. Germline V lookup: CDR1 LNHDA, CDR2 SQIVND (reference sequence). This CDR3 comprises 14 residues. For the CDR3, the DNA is TGTGCCAGTAGTACCGGGACTAGGGGCTACGAGCAGTACTTC. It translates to CASSTGTRGYEQYF.